The present T cell receptor (beta chain) was sequenced within a study of T cells in Graves' hyperthyroidism and ophthalmopathy. PBMCs were derived from 10 ml fresh peripheral blood. CDR1 is MNHNS, CDR2 SASEGT, per germline. The CDR3 totals 13 residues. Trimming left V 11 bases short and J 1 base short, with 14 bases between. This clonotype showed up just a few times. Amplification yielded TCR beta CDR3 regions, with RNA transcripts as the source. A first-round RT-PCR of the TCR CDR3 used the HTBI primer set. TCRdb reprocessed the multiplex PCR reads via MiXCR and lists one record per CDR3 protein. This table has around 300,000 distinct CDR3 sequences, around 15% appearing once.

The V and J genes are TRBV6-1 and TRBJ1-1, with D possibly matching TRBD1 (5 bases). Sequencing used blood. This TCR was sampled from a woman aged 40 to 55 with Graves' hyperthyroidism. The chain's CDR3 is CAGQGWKNTEAFF. CDR3 sequence (DNA): TGTGCCGGCCAGGGTTGGAAGAACACTGAAGCTTTCTTT.